This T cell receptor beta chain was observed in a study of T cell repertoires in ileal Crohn's disease. Across the whole study: At surgery, about 36% of patients smoked, with median disease duration 7.9 years.

Whole-study findings and limits: Mucosal expansions were suggested to be mainly CD8 T cells. Compared with non-smokers, active smokers at surgery showed more clonal expansions.

Sequencing was performed with immunoSEQ multiplex PCR; in TCRdb, only in-frame clones are kept and a portion is missing. The sample lists more than 25,000 clones, over 75% occurring once. There are 19 residues in the CDR3. The germline CDR1 and CDR2 sequences are SGHRS and YFSETQ. V was clipped by 2 bases and J by 2 bases; unmatched bases: 13. Remarks on this clone: Its matching antigen is unknown.

Sequencing was performed on ileal tissue. This clonotype was obtained from an adult with Crohn's disease. The chain carries TRBV5-1 and TRBJ2-3; 11 bases are shared with TRBD2. The CDR3 DNA is TGCGCCAGCAGCTTTCACAGGGGTACACTAGCGGGAGTCACAGATACGCAGTATTTT. Encoded protein: CASSFHRGTLAGVTDTQYF.